The 21 T cell receptor beta chains below come from one sample, sequenced in a study of technical replicates of blood from a handful of donors (dated by TCRdb to between 2016 and 2019). Library preparation used the immunoSEQ multiplex PCR assay. TCRdb provides this immuneACCESS table in a form limited to in-frame rearrangements. Some clones are lacking; in checked studies, under half of them reflect an unresolved V gene, and why the rest are absent is not known. Here the sample has approximately 73,000 clones; roughly 93% occur a single time. The ten largest make up about 0.26% of the sample. Sequencing used T cells isolated from PBMCs. The origin of the receptors is a human donor in good health.

The rearrangement links TRBV29-1 to TRBJ2-1; a possible D gene is TRBD2 (6 bases). V was clipped by 3 bases and J by 7 bases, with 16 bases between them. The CDR3 is made up of 14 amino acids. Germline CDR1 reads SQVTM; CDR2 reads ANQGSEA. The CDR3 loop is CSVEVKGRPNEQFF. The CDR3 nucleotides are TGCAGCGTTGAGGTAAAGGGGAGGCCAAATGAGCAGTTCTTC.

V is TRBV28 and J is TRBJ1-1; no clear D gene. V was trimmed by 6 bases and J by 0 bases, leaving 11 bases between them. The CDR3 runs 14 residues. Germline CDR1 is MDHEN and CDR2 is SYDVKM. DNA of the CDR3: TGTGCCAGCAGGGCGGGGTCCATGAACACTGAAGCTTTCTTT. Amino acid sequence: CASRAGSMNTEAFF.

V usage is TRBV6-6 and J usage is TRBJ1-5; TRBD1 agrees at 8 bases. Germline CDR1 is MNHNY and CDR2 is SVGAGI (reference sequence). The V gene end was trimmed by 2 bases and the J gene end by 1 base; junction bases not matched to a gene: 4. This CDR3 spans 16 amino acids. The DNA of the CDR3 is TGTGCCAGCAGTTACGGGGCAGGGGGCAGCAATCAGCCCCAGCATTTT. Its protein is CASSYGAGGSNQPQHF.

The CDR3 loop is CASSIQREGNEQFF. CDR3 DNA: TGTGCCAGTAGTATCCAGCGGGAGGGTAATGAGCAGTTCTTC. This chain links TRBV19 with TRBJ2-1; 10 nucleotides align to TRBD2. The CDR3 contains 14 residues. V dropped 3 bases and J dropped 7; count of bases not matched to a gene: 3. Germline CDR1 and CDR2: LNHDA and SQIVND (reference sequence).

The genes are TRBV10-2 and TRBJ2-3, with 8 bases fitting TRBD1. CDR1 is WSHSY, CDR2 SAAADI, per germline. V lost 2 bases and J lost 3; bases outside the gene matches: 4. The CDR3 runs 15 residues. The CDR3 DNA reads TGCGCCAGCAGTGAGCCCGACAGGGGAACAGATACGCAGTATTTT. It is translated as CASSEPDRGTDTQYF.

The chain links TRBV5-1 to TRBJ1-1; D is perhaps TRBD1 (5 bases). This CDR3 spans 16 amino acids. Germline lookup yields CDR1 SGHRS and CDR2 YFSETQ. The ends were cut back, 3 bases at V and 5 bases at J, with 20 bases in the middle. CDR3 DNA: TGCGCCAGCAGCTCAATGCCTACGAAAAGGGGAACTGAAGCTTTCTTT. Residues: CASSSMPTKRGTEAFF.

The rearrangement uses TRBV6-1 and TRBJ2-2; the match to TRBD1 covers 9 bases. This CDR3 region has 17 residues. V was clipped by 4 bases and J by 6 bases; unmatched bases: 12. Germline V gene sequence: CDR1 MNHNS, CDR2 SASEGT. DNA for the CDR3: TGTGCCAGCAGTGCTAAACCGGGACAGGGAAGTGCCGGGGAGCTGTTTTTT. Protein: CASSAKPGQGSAGELFF.

The V gene is TRBV28, the J gene TRBJ2-1; possible D gene TRBD2, 5 bases. The CDR3 extends over 14 amino acids. Germline V gene sequence: CDR1 MDHEN, CDR2 SYDVKM. The V and J ends lost 6 bases and 2 bases respectively, with 11 bases between them. The CDR3 here is CASSPRGPYNEQFF. CDR3 nucleotides: TGTGCCAGCAGCCCTCGAGGGCCCTACAATGAGCAGTTCTTC.

This clone appeared a single time. This chain joins TRBV7-3 and TRBJ2-2; tentative D call: TRBD1 (5 bases). The CDR3 spans 14 residues. V was cut by 3 bases and J by 4 bases, with 9 bases left in between. Germline CDR1 reads SGHTA; CDR2 reads FQGTGA. DNA of the CDR3: TGTGCCAGCAGCTTCTCAGGGCCCACCGGGGAGCTGTTTTTT. This translates into CASSFSGPTGELFF.

The rearrangement joins TRBV28 to TRBJ1-2; 7 positions agree with TRBD1. Germline V CDR1 and CDR2: MDHEN, SYDVKM. This CDR3 is 14 amino acids long. V lost 4 bases, J lost 4 bases, and 6 bases stayed unmatched. The CDR3 region is CASSSQGGPYGYTF. CDR3 bases: TGTGCCAGCAGTTCTCAGGGGGGCCCCTATGGCTACACCTTC.

This chain connects TRBV7-9 to TRBJ1-1; D is perhaps TRBD1 (5 bases). This CDR3 comprises 14 residues. Trimming shortened V by 3 bases and J by 0 bases, and 8 bases separated the two germline ends. Germline values: CDR1 SEHNR, CDR2 FQNEAQ (reference sequence). CDR3 in DNA: TGTGCCAGCAGCTTCCCAGGGATGAACACTGAAGCTTTCTTT. It translates to CASSFPGMNTEAFF.

This clone was picked up one time. The chain joins TRBV5-4 to TRBJ2-1; TRBD2 matches at 11 bases. V lost 5 bases and J lost 5; bases outside the gene matches: 6. Germline-derived CDR1 and CDR2 are SGHNT and YYREEE (reference sequence). The CDR3 consists of 15 residues. CDR3 amino acids: CASSPLAGVNNEQFF. CDR3 in DNA: TGTGCCAGCAGTCCACTAGCGGGAGTCAACAATGAGCAGTTCTTC.

V is TRBV9 and J is TRBJ2-5, with D possibly TRBD1 on 5 matching bases. Germline V CDR1 and CDR2: SGDLS, YYNGEE. V lost 3 bases to trimming and J lost 7 bases, with 10 bases between them. The CDR3 contains 12 residues. CDR3 in DNA: TGTGCCAGCAGCGCCCGGCAGGGGACCCAGTACTTC. Translating it yields CASSARQGTQYF.

The chain is built from TRBV5-6 and TRBJ2-1, with D unresolved. The length of the CDR3 is 15 residues. The germline V gene encodes CDR1 SGHDT and CDR2 YYEEEE. The V gene lost 0 bases and the J gene lost 6 bases, with 13 bases spanning the gap. CDR3 in amino acids: CASSLGLTTGNEQFF. CDR3 DNA: TGTGCCAGCAGCTTGGGACTGACGACGGGCAATGAGCAGTTCTTC.

The genes are TRBV5-1 and TRBJ2-7; unclear D gene. Germline assignment: CDR1 SGHRS and CDR2 YFSETQ. CDR3 length: 14 residues. The ends were cut back, 2 bases at V and 2 bases at J, with 11 bases in the middle. The CDR3 loop is CASSFSVNPYEQYF. The CDR3 DNA is TGCGCCAGCAGCTTCTCGGTAAATCCCTACGAGCAGTACTTC.

In nucleotides, the CDR3 is TGTGCCAGCAGCGTAGGCGGACAGGGGAATACGCAGTATTTT. It translates to CASSVGGQGNTQYF. The chain combines TRBV9 with TRBJ2-3; 9 bases are a match to TRBD1. The V gene's germline CDR1 is SGDLS and CDR2 YYNGEE. There are 14 residues in the CDR3. J gave up 7 bases and V 0 bases, and 3 bases lay outside the gene matches.

The chain carries TRBV6-5 and TRBJ2-7, with 8 bases fitting TRBD2. This CDR3 region has 14 residues. Germline loops: CDR1 MNHEY, CDR2 SVGAGI. The CDR3: CACLRSGRSYEQYF. The CDR3 region has the DNA TGTGCTTGCTTAAGGAGCGGGAGAAGCTACGAGCAGTACTTC.

The chain is built from TRBV28 and TRBJ1-5; D might be TRBD1 (6 bases). Trimming stripped 11 bases from V and 6 bases from J, with 14 bases between. Germline V gene data show CDR1 as MDHEN and CDR2 as SYDVKM. The CDR3 is 12 residues long. The CDR3 spells CASEGVGQPQHF. CDR3 sequence (DNA): TGTGCCTCCGAGGGGGTAGGTCAGCCCCAGCATTTT.

This chain links TRBV5-4 with TRBJ1-1; 8 bases line up with TRBD1. The CDR3 contains 12 residues. The V gene end was trimmed by 3 bases and the J gene end by 11 bases; junction bases not matched to a gene: 6. Germline CDR1 SGHNT, CDR2 YYREEE (reference sequence). The CDR3 protein is CASSWGGDRAFF. The CDR3 DNA follows: TGTGCCAGCAGCTGGGGGGGGGACAGGGCTTTCTTT.

V usage is TRBV7-2 and J usage is TRBJ1-1; a weak D match, TRBD1 (5 bases). Germline V gene data show CDR1 as SGHTA and CDR2 as FQGNSA. This CDR3 is 15 amino acids long. V lost 5 bases and J lost 2, with 15 bases in between. The CDR3 DNA reads TGTGCCAGCAGCCCTGGGGGGACGCTAAACACTGAAGCTTTCTTT. This translates into CASSPGGTLNTEAFF.

This chain connects TRBV4-1 to TRBJ1-1; tentatively, D is TRBD1 (5 bases). With 4 bases removed from V and 2 bases from J, the gap between germline ends came to 14 bases. Germline V CDR1 and CDR2: MGHRA, YSYEKL. The CDR3 is 15 residues long. The CDR3 DNA is TGCGCCAGCAGCCTATATTCGGGGGACAACACTGAAGCTTTCTTT. Protein sequence: CASSLYSGDNTEAFF.